The next 14 T cell receptor beta chains were all read from a single sample in a study of blood T cell repertoires in COVID-19 (dated by TCRdb to the early 2020s). Libraries came from the immunoSEQ multiplex PCR assay. The clones in this table, taken by TCRdb from immuneACCESS, are in-frame only. Not every clone is retained; where verified, under half of the shortfall comes from an unresolved V gene, and the cause of the rest is unknown. In this sample the table shows 200,000 to 250,000 clones, less than 90% of which occur a single time. In total, the top ten clones hold less than 20% of the sample. Sequencing input: peripheral blood. The receptors shown here come from an elderly woman with active or convalescent COVID-19.

The chain carries TRBV6-5 and TRBJ1-5, with D possibly TRBD1 on 5 matching bases. The CDR3 is 14 residues long. Trimming shortened V by 4 bases and J by 7 bases, and 14 bases separated the two germline ends. Germline CDR1 and CDR2: MNHEY and SVGAGI. CDR3 residues: CASSLGRSVQPQHF. The CDR3 coding sequence is TGTGCCAGCAGTTTGGGGCGATCTGTGCAGCCCCAGCATTTT.

This rearrangement joins TRBV7-2 to TRBJ1-5; 7 positions match TRBD1. V dropped 4 bases and J dropped 4; count of bases not matched to a gene: 7. This CDR3 spans 15 amino acids. Germline CDR1 SGHTA, CDR2 FQGNSA. The CDR3 spells CASSSGGGANQPQHF. CDR3 nucleotide sequence: TGTGCCAGCAGCTCAGGAGGGGGCGCAAATCAGCCCCAGCATTTT.

The rearrangement joins TRBV4-1 to TRBJ2-6; a weak D match, TRBD1 (5 bases). V was cut by 0 bases and J by 2 bases, with 11 bases left in between. The CDR3 extends over 17 amino acids. Germline values: CDR1 MGHRA, CDR2 YSYEKL. The CDR3 bases are TGCGCCAGCAGCCAAGATGGTACGGACACTGGGGCCAACGTCCTGACTTTC. This encodes CASSQDGTDTGANVLTF.

This clone has ten or more counts. The chain couples TRBV5-4 to TRBJ2-7; 14 bases map to TRBD2. This CDR3 spans 17 amino acids. Trimming cost V 4 bases and J 1 base; bases outside gene matches: 7. The germline CDR1 and CDR2 sequences are SGHNT and YYREEE (reference sequence). The CDR3 nucleotides read TGTGCCAGCAGCCGTTCGACTAGCGGGAGGGAGTCCTACGAGCAGTACTTC. Amino acid sequence: CASSRSTSGRESYEQYF.

The rearrangement joins TRBV4-3 to TRBJ1-3; D call uncertain. The CDR3 spans 16 residues. V dropped 1 base and J dropped 4 bases, with 14 bases sitting between them. The germline CDR1 and CDR2 sequences are LGHNA and YSLEER. The DNA for the CDR3 is TGCGCCAGCAGCCAAGCCGCCGTCGGGTGGGGAAACACCATATATTTT. Protein sequence: CASSQAAVGWGNTIYF.

V is TRBV15 and J is TRBJ2-5, with 9 positions matching TRBD2. This CDR3 has 17 residues. Germline values: CDR1 LNHNV, CDR2 YYDKDF (reference sequence). J lost 3 bases, V lost 0 bases, and 8 bases had no gene match. The CDR3 bases are TGTGCCACCAGCAGAGATCAGGAGCGGGAGGTGGAAGAGACCCAGTACTTC. The encoded protein is CATSRDQEREVEETQYF.

The chain carries TRBV2 and TRBJ1-1; 9 bases map to TRBD1. The CDR3 extends over 13 amino acids. CDR1 and CDR2 from the germline V gene are SNHLY and FYNNEI. V dropped 6 bases and J dropped 4; count of bases not matched to a gene: 3. The CDR3 sequence is CASSGQGITEAFF. The CDR3 DNA sequence: TGTGCCAGCAGCGGACAGGGGATCACTGAAGCTTTCTTT.

The chain has TRBV5-1 and TRBJ1-2; 7 nucleotides agree with TRBD1. The CDR3 is 15 amino acids. CDR1 and CDR2 from the germline V gene are SGHRS and YFSETQ. The junction had 5 bases not matched to a gene; V was cut back by 3 bases and J by 0 bases. The CDR3 spells CASSSSTGANYGYTF. The CDR3 DNA reads TGCGCCAGCAGCTCATCAACAGGGGCTAACTATGGCTACACCTTC.

The chain carries TRBV15 and TRBJ2-7; 7 bases align to TRBD2. This CDR3 is 15 amino acids long. V was clipped by 0 bases and J by 4 bases; unmatched bases: 6. Germline CDR1 reads LNHNV; CDR2 reads YYDKDF (reference sequence). CDR3 sequence reads: CATSRDGLAEYEQYF. CDR3 in DNA: TGTGCCACCAGCAGAGATGGCCTAGCGGAGTACGAGCAGTACTTC.

V is TRBV14 and J is TRBJ2-3; TRBD2 agrees at 13 bases. The CDR3 contains 21 residues. V shed 0 bases and J 5 bases; nucleotides not matched to a gene: 17. Germline V lookup: CDR1 SGHDN, CDR2 FVKESK. The CDR3 DNA reads TGTGCCAGCAGCCAAGATAAGTCACTAGCGGGAGGGCCGGTAGATGAAGATACGCAGTATTTT. Its translation: CASSQDKSLAGGPVDEDTQYF.

The DNA of the CDR3 is TGCAGTGCCACTTTACAGTCGGGCTACACCTTC. Translating gives CSATLQSGYTF. J is TRBJ1-2 and V is TRBV20-1; no clear D gene. This CDR3 has 11 residues. CDR1 and CDR2 (germline): DFQATT, SNEGSKA (reference sequence). V was clipped by 6 bases and J by 8 bases, with 13 bases between them.

This sequence joins TRBV7-2 and TRBJ1-5, with a possible D match to TRBD1 (5 bases). V lost 5 bases and J lost 6, with 14 bases in between. Germline loops: CDR1 SGHTA, CDR2 FQGNSA. The CDR3 sequence is 14 residues long. The CDR3 coding sequence is TGTGCCAGCAGCAGGGGTCAATGGGGTCAGCCCCAGCATTTT. This translates into CASSRGQWGQPQHF.

This chain connects TRBV7-2 to TRBJ2-7; D call uncertain. Germline CDR1 and CDR2: SGHTA and FQGNSA. The CDR3 consists of 14 residues. V was cut by 1 base and J by 3 bases, with 10 bases left in between. CDR3 nucleotides: TGTGCCAGCAGCTTAGTCGCTTACAACTACGAGCAGTACTTC. It is translated as CASSLVAYNYEQYF.

V is TRBV6-2 or TRBV6-3 and J is TRBJ2-7; possible D gene TRBD2, 7 bases. The germline CDR1 and CDR2 sequences are MNHEY and SVGEGT. Deletions cut 5 bases from V and 4 bases from J, with 24 bases between. The CDR3 covers 17 residues. The CDR3 DNA sequence: TGTGCCAGCAGTCTGAGGGGGGGGTCAGACAGACCATACGAGCAGTACTTC. Its protein is CASSLRGGSDRPYEQYF.